This TCR beta chain is drawn from a study of shared clonotypes between healthy human individuals. General study results and limits: Shared clonotypes: about 5% naive CD4, 3.5% to 4% naive CD8, 2% to 2.5% memory CD4, 0.35% to 0.5% memory CD8.

The method was immunoSEQ multiplex PCR; TCRdb's version includes in-frame clones alone and lacks a portion of them. Among 2,500,000 or so clones, 93% were seen once, and the ten largest hold about 0.34%. As for this clone: What it binds is unknown.

The sequence was obtained from a young man in good health. Some clones in this sample may be carry-over from other donors' samples. Sequencing was done on a sample of naive CD4+ T cells from PBMCs. The subset here: CD45RA+ positively selected.

CDR3 in amino acids: CATSGGASRNEQFF. CDR3 bases: TGCGCCACCAGTGGAGGGGCGAGTAGAAATGAGCAGTTCTTC. This sequence joins TRBV5-1 and TRBJ2-1, with D possibly being TRBD2 (6 bases). CDR1 and CDR2 (germline): SGHRS, YFSETQ. V was shortened by 9 bases and J by 7 bases, with 20 bases between the two germline ends. This CDR3 has 14 residues.